The 10 T cell receptor beta chains below were found in one sample sequenced in a study of cytomegalovirus exposure and HLA in healthy donors. The PCR employed 60 Vbeta primers together with 13 Jbeta primers. Method: immunoSEQ multiplex PCR; TCRdb's copy keeps in-frame clones and lacks some. In the table there are more than 110,000 clones, more than 7.5% of which are singletons. The sequencing sample was made of PBMCs. Source of these receptors: a man aged 50-60 years in good health and CMV-seronegative.

The chain is built from TRBV19 and TRBJ2-3, with D perhaps matching TRBD2 (6 bases). The CDR3 has 16 residues. Germline V gene sequence: CDR1 LNHDA, CDR2 SQIVND (reference sequence). V lost 0 bases and J lost 7, with 17 bases in between. The CDR3 region is CASSIELDSGSYTQYF. The CDR3 DNA sequence: TGTGCCAGTAGTATAGAACTCGACAGCGGGTCGTATACGCAGTATTTT.

The chain uses TRBV5-1 and TRBJ2-3; 8 bases map to TRBD1. The CDR3 runs to 14 residues. Germline V CDR1 and CDR2: SGHRS, YFSETQ. The trim removed 4 bases at V and 3 bases at J, leaving 4 bases unmatched. The CDR3 spells CASSGNRGTDTQYF. Written as DNA, the CDR3 is TGCGCCAGCAGCGGGAACAGGGGGACAGATACGCAGTATTTT.

The chain employs TRBV18 and TRBJ2-2, with D unclear. Trimming pared 3 bases from V and 5 bases from J, leaving 10 bases between. CDR1 is KGHSH, CDR2 LQKENI, per germline. CDR3 size: 14 residues. CDR3 bases: TGTGCCAGCTCACCTGTACCAACAACCGGGGAGCTGTTTTTT. It translates to CASSPVPTTGELFF.

A few counts support this clone. The V call is TRBV28, the J call TRBJ1-1; no clear D. The V gene lost 8 bases and the J gene lost 2 bases, with 6 bases spanning the gap. The CDR3 runs to 11 residues. CDR1 and CDR2 (germline): MDHEN, SYDVKM. The CDR3 here is CASERNTEAFF. CDR3 sequence (DNA): TGTGCCAGCGAGAGAAACACTGAAGCTTTCTTT.

The V call is TRBV7-9, the J call TRBJ1-5; the D gene is possibly TRBD1 (6 bases). Per germline, CDR1 SEHNR and CDR2 FQNEAQ (reference sequence). Deletions cut 1 base from V and 15 bases from J, with 16 bases between. This CDR3 is built from 13 residues. Written as DNA, the CDR3 is TGTGCCAGCAGCTTAGGGGAGCAGGGGCGATTGCATTTT. Translation: CASSLGEQGRLHF.

The rearrangement links TRBV6-6 to TRBJ2-7; no clear D. Germline CDR1 reads MNHNY; CDR2 reads SVGAGI (reference sequence). Trimming left V 6 bases short and J 9 bases short, with 15 bases between. The CDR3 totals 12 residues. The CDR3 sequence: CASRETGYTQYF. Here the CDR3 DNA reads TGTGCCAGCAGAGAGACTGGTTATACGCAGTACTTC.

This clone appeared many times. This chain uses TRBV4-1 with TRBJ1-1; possibly TRBD1 for D (5 bases). V was cut by 0 bases and J by 4 bases, with 12 bases left in between. Germline values: CDR1 MGHRA, CDR2 YSYEKL. This CDR3 is built from 15 residues. CDR3 sequence: CASSQDRQGGTEAFF. CDR3 in DNA: TGCGCCAGCAGCCAAGATCGGCAGGGAGGCACTGAAGCTTTCTTT.

V is TRBV5-4 and J is TRBJ2-3, with TRBD2 matching 9 bases. The V and J ends lost 4 bases and 4 bases, in that order; junction bases with no gene match: 10. The CDR3 contains 16 residues. Germline lookup yields CDR1 SGHNT and CDR2 YYREEE (reference sequence). In DNA, the CDR3 is TGTGCCAGCAGCCTCGGCCCCGGACTAGCGTCAGATACGCAGTATTTT. Translation gives CASSLGPGLASDTQYF.

The chain employs TRBV19 and TRBJ2-7; 10 bases are a match to TRBD2. This CDR3 contains 15 residues. In germline, CDR1 is LNHDA, CDR2 SQIVND (reference sequence). Germline trimming cut 4 bases from V and 4 bases from J; bases unmatched to any gene: 7. DNA of the CDR3: TGTGCCAGTAGTAGGTCTAGCGGGGGAATGTACGAGCAGTACTTC. Encoded protein: CASSRSSGGMYEQYF.

A remark on this clone: Other DNA sequences in this specimen translate into the identical CDR3. The rearrangement links TRBV7-3 to TRBJ2-7; TRBD1 agrees at 9 bases. The CDR3 loop spans 14 amino acids. Trimming took 5 bases from V and 2 from J; bases not matched to a gene: 4. Germline CDR1 and CDR2: SGHTA and FQGTGA. The CDR3 is CASSPGQGTYEQYF. The CDR3 DNA is TGTGCCAGCAGCCCAGGACAGGGGACCTACGAGCAGTACTTC. The variable domain in full, with the rest retrieved from reference TRBV7-3 and TRBJ2-7, is GAGVSQTPSNKVTEKGKYVELRCDPISGHTALYWYRQSLGQGPEFLIYFQGTGAADDSGLPNDRFFAVRPEGSVSTLKIQRTERGDSAVYLCASSPGQGTYEQYFGPGTRLTVT.